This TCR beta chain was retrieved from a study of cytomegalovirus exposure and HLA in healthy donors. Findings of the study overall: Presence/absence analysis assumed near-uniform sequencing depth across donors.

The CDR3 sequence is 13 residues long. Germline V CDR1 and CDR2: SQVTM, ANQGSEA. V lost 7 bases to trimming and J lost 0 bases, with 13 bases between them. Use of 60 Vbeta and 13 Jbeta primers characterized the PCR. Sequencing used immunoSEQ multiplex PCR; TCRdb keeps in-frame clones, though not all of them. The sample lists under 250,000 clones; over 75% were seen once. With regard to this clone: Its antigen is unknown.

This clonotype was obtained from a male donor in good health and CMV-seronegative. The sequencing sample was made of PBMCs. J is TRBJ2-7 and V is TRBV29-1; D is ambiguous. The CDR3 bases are TGCAGCGGTTTAAGTTCGAGCTCCTACGAGCAGTACTTC. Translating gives CSGLSSSSYEQYF.